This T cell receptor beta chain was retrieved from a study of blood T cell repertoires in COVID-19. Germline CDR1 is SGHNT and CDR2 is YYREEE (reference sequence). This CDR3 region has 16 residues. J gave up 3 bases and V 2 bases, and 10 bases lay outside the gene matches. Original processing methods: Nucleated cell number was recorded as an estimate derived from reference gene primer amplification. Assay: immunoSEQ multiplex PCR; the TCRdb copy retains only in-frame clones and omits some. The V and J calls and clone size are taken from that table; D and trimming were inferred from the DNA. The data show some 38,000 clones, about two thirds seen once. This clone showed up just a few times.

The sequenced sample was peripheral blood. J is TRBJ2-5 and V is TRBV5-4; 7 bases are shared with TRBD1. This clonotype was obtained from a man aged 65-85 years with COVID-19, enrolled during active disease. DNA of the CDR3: TGTGCCAGCAGCTTAGAGGCGACAGGGATTAAAGAGACCCAGTACTTC. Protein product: CASSLEATGIKETQYF.